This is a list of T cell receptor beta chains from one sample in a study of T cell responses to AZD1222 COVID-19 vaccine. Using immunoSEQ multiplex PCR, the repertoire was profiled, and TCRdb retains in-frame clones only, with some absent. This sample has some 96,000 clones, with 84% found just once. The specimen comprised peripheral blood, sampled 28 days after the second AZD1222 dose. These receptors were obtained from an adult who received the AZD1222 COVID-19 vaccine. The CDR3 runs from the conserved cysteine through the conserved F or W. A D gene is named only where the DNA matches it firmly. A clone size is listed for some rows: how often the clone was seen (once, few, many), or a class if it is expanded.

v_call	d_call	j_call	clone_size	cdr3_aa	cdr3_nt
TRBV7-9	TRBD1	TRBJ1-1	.	CASSRGQAYTEAFF	TGTGCCAGCAGCCGAGGACAGGCATACACTGAAGCTTTCTTT
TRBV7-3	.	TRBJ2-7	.	CASSVGQPSLYEQYF	TGTGCCAGCAGCGTGGGACAACCCTCCCTCTACGAGCAGTACTTC
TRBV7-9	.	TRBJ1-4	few	CASSLVSANEKLFF	TGTGCCAGCAGCTTAGTATCGGCTAATGAAAAACTGTTTTTT
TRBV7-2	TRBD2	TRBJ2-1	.	CASSLGGTSGIGEQFF	TGTGCCAGCAGCTTAGGAGGGACTAGCGGGATAGGTGAGCAGTTCTTC
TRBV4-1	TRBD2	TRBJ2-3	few	CASRRVAGDLGADTQYF	TGCGCCAGCAGGAGGGTAGCGGGGGACCTGGGGGCAGATACGCAGTATTTT
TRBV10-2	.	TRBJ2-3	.	CASRPRSWFTGVRWYLTDTQYF	TGCGCCAGTCGTCCTCGGTCTTGGTTTACCGGGGTTCGGTGGTACCTAACAGATACGCAGTATTTT
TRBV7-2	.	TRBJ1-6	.	CASSLGGGTQNSPLHF	TGTGCCAGCAGCTTAGGGGGAGGGACGCAGAATTCACCCCTCCACTTT
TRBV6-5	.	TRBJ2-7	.	CASIPGQDGNYEQYF	TGTGCCAGCATCCCGGGGCAGGACGGAAACTACGAGCAGTACTTC
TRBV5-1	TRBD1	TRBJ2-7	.	CASSSNPGQGASEQYF	TGCGCCAGCAGCTCCAACCCGGGACAGGGGGCGAGTGAGCAGTACTTC
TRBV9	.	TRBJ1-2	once	CASSRGGEGQGYTF	TGTGCCAGCAGCAGAGGGGGAGAGGGACAAGGCTACACCTTC
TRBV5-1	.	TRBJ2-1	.	CASSSRDLSSYNEQFF	TGCGCCAGCAGCTCCCGGGACCTTAGCTCCTACAATGAGCAGTTCTTC
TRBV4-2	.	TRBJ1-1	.	CASRMERGNTEAFF	TGTGCCAGCCGCATGGAAAGGGGAAACACTGAAGCTTTCTTT
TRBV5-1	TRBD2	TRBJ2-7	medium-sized	CASRGGLAVSSYEQYF	TGCGCCAGCAGGGGGGGACTAGCGGTGAGCTCCTACGAGCAGTACTTC
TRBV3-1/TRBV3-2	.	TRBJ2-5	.	CASSRRAGREETQYF	TGTGCCAGCAGCCGTCGGGCAGGGCGGGAAGAGACCCAGTACTTC
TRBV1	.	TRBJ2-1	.	CTSSQDRLVEQFF	TGCACCAGCAGCCAGGATCGACTAGTTGAGCAGTTCTTC
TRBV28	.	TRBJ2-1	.	CASTRTGPGTGNEQFF	TGTGCCAGCACCCGAACGGGGCCAGGGACCGGAAATGAGCAGTTCTTC
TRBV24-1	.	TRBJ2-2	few	CATSDSGPTGELFF	TGTGCCACCAGTGACTCGGGACCGACCGGGGAGCTGTTTTTT
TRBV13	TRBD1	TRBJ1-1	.	CASSPTGLGRAFF	TGTGCCAGCAGCCCGACAGGGTTGGGGCGAGCTTTCTTT